One sample yielded the 7 T cell receptor beta chains listed below, sequenced in a study of regulatory T cells in long-lasting Graves disease. Both iRepertoire HTBI primers and Arm-PCR of CDR3 regions were used to build the TCR beta libraries. TCRdb processed the multiplex PCR reads anew with MiXCR; each CDR3 protein has one entry. The sample contains roughly 420,000 distinct CDR3 sequences, about 14% of which appear only once. Time point indicated: newly diagnosed GD, antithyroid drugs for less than 3 months. The TCR library was made from RNA extracted from PBMCs. Another study also made use of these data, one on T cells in Graves' hyperthyroidism and ophthalmopathy.

Source: peripheral blood mononuclear cells (PBMCs), taken at new diagnosis, from a patient treated with antithyroid drugs. Every receptor here comes from a woman in her forties or fifties with Graves disease.

The chain has TRBV7-9 and TRBJ2-2; D may be TRBD2 (5 bases). V lost 4 bases, J lost 6 bases, and 12 bases lay in between. Germline assignment: CDR1 SEHNR and CDR2 FQNEAQ (reference sequence). The CDR3 consists of 14 residues. This CDR3 reads CASSSTAAPGELFF. The CDR3 region has the DNA TGTGCCAGCAGCTCTACAGCGGCCCCCGGGGAGCTGTTTTTT.

This clonotype has only a few counts. This chain joins TRBV7-3 and TRBJ2-2; TRBD2 matches 9 bases. Trimming cost V 3 bases and J 7 bases; bases outside gene matches: 6. CDR3 length: 15 residues. CDR1 is SGHTA and CDR2 is FQGTGA in the germline V gene. For the CDR3, the DNA is TGTGCCAGCAGCTTCTCTAGCGGGACTATCGGGGAGCTGTTTTTT. Translation: CASSFSSGTIGELFF.

This clonotype was seen many times. The chain employs TRBV29-1 and TRBJ2-1; D perhaps matches TRBD1 (5 bases). The CDR3 loop spans 12 amino acids. V was trimmed by 4 bases and J by 7 bases, leaving 11 bases between them. Germline-derived CDR1 and CDR2 are SQVTM and ANQGSEA. The CDR3 reads CSVGGAWNEQFF. The CDR3 DNA is TGCAGCGTTGGGGGCGCGTGGAATGAGCAGTTCTTC.

This clonotype was detected ten times or more. V usage is TRBV28 and J usage is TRBJ1-5; D remains ambiguous. Germline-derived CDR1 and CDR2 are MDHEN and SYDVKM. Trimming removed 1 base from V and 0 bases from J, with 10 bases in between. The CDR3 is 16 residues long. The CDR3 nucleotides read TGTGCCAGCAGTTTATTCGGCCTCTATAGCAATCAGCCCCAGCATTTT. Encoded protein: CASSLFGLYSNQPQHF. Full variable domain (missing parts from reference TRBV28 and TRBJ1-5): DVKVTQSSRYLVKRTGEKVFLECVQDMDHENMFWYRQDPGLGLRLIYFSYDVKMKEKGDIPEGYSVSREKKERFSLILESASTNQTSMYLCASSLFGLYSNQPQHFGDGTRLSIL.

At least ten counts were recorded for this clonotype. In nucleotides, the CDR3 is TGTGCCAGCCGGTACGGAGATACGCAGTATTTT. Protein: CASRYGDTQYF. The V gene is TRBV2, the J gene TRBJ2-3; D unclear. CDR3 size: 11 residues. CDR1 is SNHLY and CDR2 is FYNNEI in the germline V gene. V lost 8 bases to trimming and J lost 5 bases, with 8 bases between them. Full variable domain (rest looked up from reference TRBV2 and TRBJ2-3): EPEVTQTPSHQVTQMGQEVILRCVPISNHLYFYWYRQILGQKVEFLVSFYNNEISEKSEIFDDQFSVERPDGSNFTLKIRSTKLEDSAMYFCASRYGDTQYFGPGTRLTVL.

Ten or more counts support this clonotype. The V and J genes are TRBV28 and TRBJ2-5; no reliable D call. Germline assignment: CDR1 MDHEN and CDR2 SYDVKM. The V end lost 2 bases, the J end lost 5 bases, and 12 bases lay between the germline ends. This CDR3 has 14 amino acids. As DNA, the CDR3 is TGTGCCAGCAGTTTAACTTTCAGGACGGAGACCCAGTACTTC. Protein sequence: CASSLTFRTETQYF.

This clonotype was found many times. CDR3 amino acids: CASRTGQGAAGELFF. The CDR3 nucleotides read TGTGCCAGCAGAACGGGACAGGGGGCAGCGGGGGAGCTGTTTTTT. The V call is TRBV28, the J call TRBJ2-2, with TRBD1 identical over 12 bases. This CDR3 has 15 residues. Germline V CDR1 and CDR2: MDHEN, SYDVKM. The trim removed 6 bases at V and 8 bases at J, leaving 7 bases unmatched.